The rows below give T cell receptor beta chains drawn from one sample of a study of T-cell reconstitution after alpha-beta-depleted transplantation in children. Each CDR3 protein is one row after TCRdb ran MiXCR on the PCR reads. This sample yields some 200,000 distinct CDR3 sequences, of which about 8.2% are seen a single time; 35% to 45% belongs to the top ten. Sequenced here: PBMCs, mostly from graft donor cells, sampled 360 days after TCRalphabeta/CD19-depleted stem cell transplant. These receptor sequences come from a male patient under 10 years old who had a stem cell transplant for acute myeloid leukemia, so the T cells may come from the graft donor. The CDR3 runs from the conserved cysteine through the conserved F or W. D genes are given only for firm matches. Only some rows state a clone size, as once, few, many or a class for expanded clones.

TRBJ2-1 TRBV29-1 NA many CSVAYSYNEQFF TGCAGCGTTGCGTATTCCTACAATGAGCAGTTCTTC
TRBJ2-3 TRBV14 NA many CASSRRDRADTQYF TGTGCCAGCAGCCGGAGGGATCGGGCAGATACGCAGTATTTT
TRBJ2-1 TRBV20-1 TRBD2 many CSAPLAGVSNEQFF TGCAGTGCTCCACTAGCGGGGGTCAGCAATGAGCAGTTCTTC
TRBJ2-1 TRBV7-2 NA NA CASSSLQSNEQFF TGTGCCAGCAGTTCCTTACAGAGCAATGAGCAGTTCTTC
TRBJ1-6 TRBV20-1 NA NA CSARPHGGYNSPLHF TGCAGTGCAAGACCCCACGGGGGATATAATTCACCCCTCCACTTT
TRBJ1-1 TRBV29-1 NA many CSVDRLNTEAFF TGCAGCGTTGACAGGCTGAACACTGAAGCTTTCTTT
TRBJ2-1 TRBV11-2 NA few CASSLGGIQNEQFF TGTGCCAGCAGCTTAGGGGGAATCCAAAATGAGCAGTTCTTC
TRBJ1-5 TRBV12-3/TRBV12-4 TRBD1 many CASRLTGGNQPQHF TGTGCCAGCAGACTGACAGGGGGCAATCAGCCCCAGCATTTT
TRBJ1-5 TRBV21-1 NA few CASSKDRDLKDLQGVQPQHF TGTGCCAGCAGCAAAGACCGAGACCTAAAAGACCTACAGGGAGTTCAGCCCCAGCATTTT
TRBJ1-5 TRBV3-1 TRBD1 NA CASSQGAGGDPQHF TGTGCCAGCAGCCAAGGGGCAGGGGGCGATCCCCAGCATTTT
TRBJ1-1 TRBV5-1 TRBD1 few CASSSQDRGNTEAFF TGCGCCAGCAGCTCCCAGGACAGGGGGAACACTGAAGCTTTCTTT
TRBJ1-1 TRBV6-1 TRBD1 few CASSRQGPGAEAFF TGTGCCAGCAGTCGACAGGGCCCAGGGGCTGAAGCTTTCTTT
TRBJ2-7 TRBV12-3/TRBV12-4 NA NA CASSLARLDFLGEQYF TGTGCCAGCAGTTTAGCCCGCCTAGATTTTCTCGGCGAGCAGTACTTC
TRBJ2-3 TRBV15 NA few CATSRVGTQYF TGTGCCACCAGCAGAGTTGGTACGCAGTATTTT
TRBJ2-5 TRBV20-1 NA few CSGLGRQETQYF TGCAGTGGCCTGGGACGGCAAGAGACCCAGTACTTC
TRBJ1-2 TRBV12-3/TRBV12-4 TRBD1 few CATLQTGGVYGYTF TGTGCCACCCTTCAGACAGGGGGTGTATATGGCTACACCTTC
TRBJ1-3 TRBV12-3/TRBV12-4 NA many CASSLSGLGNTIYF TGTGCCAGCAGTTTAAGCGGTCTTGGAAACACCATATATTTT
TRBJ1-6 TRBV3-1 NA few CASSPSAYNSPLHF TGTGCCAGCAGCCCCAGCGCCTATAATTCACCCCTCCACTTT
TRBJ2-1 TRBV12-3/TRBV12-4 NA many CASVVRLGSSYNEQFF TGTGCCAGCGTTGTCCGTCTTGGGAGCTCCTACAATGAGCAGTTCTTC
TRBJ2-5 TRBV9 TRBD2 many CASSARLAQETQYF TGTGCCAGCAGCGCCCGACTAGCTCAAGAGACCCAGTACTTC
TRBJ1-1 TRBV6-5 TRBD1 few CASSRVQGGAEAFF TGTGCCAGCAGTCGGGTCCAGGGGGGGGCTGAAGCTTTCTTT
TRBJ2-2 TRBV20-1 TRBD1 many CSAQRLQGLITGELFF TGCAGTGCCCAGAGGCTACAGGGGCTAATCACCGGGGAGCTGTTTTTT
TRBJ1-4 TRBV11-2 NA many CASSLSGWAEKLFF TGTGCCAGCAGCTTAAGCGGGTGGGCTGAAAAACTGTTTTTT
TRBJ1-1 TRBV12-3/TRBV12-4 TRBD1 NA CASSLRTGGNTEAFF TGTGCCAGCAGTTTGAGGACAGGGGGGAACACTGAAGCTTTCTTT
TRBJ1-1 TRBV7-8 TRBD1 many CASSYHRTGRNTEAFF TGTGCCAGCAGCTATCACCGGACAGGGCGGAACACTGAAGCTTTCTTT
TRBJ2-3 TRBV21-1 NA few CASSNTWVDTQYF TGTGCCAGCAGCAACACGTGGGTCGATACGCAGTATTTT
TRBJ2-6 TRBV12-3/TRBV12-4 NA many CASKTRVHSGFSGANVLTF TGTGCCAGCAAGACCCGGGTCCATTCTGGGTTCTCTGGGGCCAACGTCCTGACTTTC
TRBJ2-4 TRBV5-8 NA few CASSLRGQDIQYF TGTGCCAGCAGCTTGCGGGGTCAGGACATTCAGTACTTC
TRBJ2-5 TRBV5-1 TRBD1 NA CASSQTGSWETQYF TGCGCCAGCAGCCAGACAGGGAGTTGGGAGACCCAGTACTTC
TRBJ2-3 TRBV11-3 NA NA CASSYGARRDTQYF TGTGCCAGCAGCTACGGGGCGCGGAGAGATACGCAGTATTTT
TRBJ1-5 TRBV12-3/TRBV12-4 NA NA CASSLRPPWGSNQPQHF TGTGCCAGCAGTTTAAGGCCGCCATGGGGCAGCAATCAGCCCCAGCATTTT
TRBJ2-2 TRBV12-3/TRBV12-4 NA NA CASLGVGLLPNTGELFF TGTGCCAGCCTAGGGGTCGGGCTCCTTCCGAACACCGGGGAGCTGTTTTTT
TRBJ2-1 TRBV24-1 TRBD1 many CATRTGTGGPDEQFF TGTGCCACCAGAACCGGGACAGGGGGACCTGATGAGCAGTTCTTC
TRBJ2-1 TRBV7-8 NA few CASSVRDPYNEQFF TGTGCCAGCAGCGTCCGGGACCCGTACAATGAGCAGTTCTTC
TRBJ2-5 TRBV7-9 NA many CASSFSWGRDGETQYF TGTGCCAGCAGCTTTAGCTGGGGCAGGGACGGAGAGACCCAGTACTTC
TRBJ2-2 TRBV5-1 NA many CASSPPQTGTGELFF TGCGCCAGCAGCCCCCCCCAAACAGGGACCGGGGAGCTGTTTTTT
TRBJ1-6 TRBV20-1 NA few CSARWGADNSPLHF TGCAGTGCTAGATGGGGAGCCGATAATTCACCCCTCCACTTT
TRBJ2-3 TRBV5-6 NA many CASSLFRDTQYF TGTGCCAGCAGCTTGTTCAGAGATACGCAGTATTTT
TRBJ2-1 TRBV12-5 NA many CASGLTTLRNEQFF TGTGCTAGTGGTTTGACTACTTTGAGGAATGAGCAGTTCTTC
TRBJ2-1 TRBV3-1 TRBD2 few CTSFRTLGLADPYNEQFF TGTACCAGCTTTAGAACTCTTGGACTAGCGGATCCCTACAATGAGCAGTTCTTC
TRBJ2-3 TRBV12-3/TRBV12-4 TRBD2 few CASSHPAGGNPDTQYF TGTGCCAGCAGTCACCCAGCGGGGGGGAACCCAGATACGCAGTATTTT
TRBJ2-7 TRBV29-1 TRBD2 NA CSAGSGVAGGTREQYF TGCAGCGCCGGCTCGGGGGTAGCGGGAGGTACGAGGGAGCAGTACTTC
TRBJ2-5 TRBV12-3/TRBV12-4 TRBD2 few CASSWGSSGGAQERYF TGTGCCAGCAGTTGGGGTTCTAGCGGGGGGGCCCAGGAGCGGTACTTC
TRBJ2-7 TRBV6-6 TRBD1 many CASRRGQPVEQYF TGTGCCAGCAGGAGGGGACAGCCCGTCGAGCAGTACTTC
TRBJ2-5 TRBV5-1 TRBD2 many CASRLAVQETQYF TGCGCCAGTCGACTAGCGGTCCAAGAGACCCAGTACTTC
TRBJ1-2 TRBV4-3 NA few CASSQDLRGGYTF TGCGCCAGCAGCCAAGATTTAAGGGGTGGCTACACCTTC
TRBJ2-1 TRBV7-8 TRBD1 many CASSLWPDRGYNEQFF TGTGCCAGCAGCTTATGGCCGGACAGGGGTTACAATGAGCAGTTCTTC
TRBJ2-5 TRBV13 TRBD2 many CASNLAGEETQYF TGTGCCAGCAACCTAGCGGGGGAAGAGACCCAGTACTTC
TRBJ2-7 TRBV7-2 NA NA CASSASLRVNYEQYF TGTGCCAGCAGCGCTAGCCTAAGGGTAAACTACGAGCAGTACTTC
TRBJ2-1 TRBV7-2 NA many CASSYKTTARKFF TGTGCCAGCAGCTACAAGACGACAGCCCGAAAGTTCTTC
TRBJ2-3 TRBV20-1 NA many CSARRQEGTDTQYF TGCAGTGCTAGGCGGCAGGAGGGGACAGATACGCAGTATTTT
TRBJ2-2 TRBV4-2 TRBD2 few CASSYQRGGPNTGELFF TGTGCCAGCAGCTACCAGCGGGGGGGCCCGAACACCGGGGAGCTGTTTTTT
TRBJ2-2 TRBV19 NA many CASSGLVGTITGELFF TGTGCCAGTAGTGGGCTTGTTGGGACAATAACCGGGGAGCTGTTTTTT